This section outlines one T cell receptor (beta chain) sequence together with its context. The data belong to a study of T cells expressing NK-cell markers. Looking at the study overall: HCMV seropositivity characterized seven of the eight sequenced donors, and seronegativity one.

From its re-call of the 5' RACE reads, TCRdb lists each CDR3 protein once, without DNA. This sample's clone table lists hundreds of thousands of distinct CDR3 sequences. The length of the CDR3 is 11 residues. Germline lookup yields CDR1 MGHDK and CDR2 SYGVNS. The rearrangement uses TRBV25-1 and TRBJ2-7. Sequenced: blood T cells: a sorted CD56 or NKG2C T cell subset, CD4+ or CD8+ T cells, or bulk PBMC T cells (not recorded which). This sequence originates from a man between 18 and 35 years old in good health. This chain's CDR3 is CAGGLPYEQYF.